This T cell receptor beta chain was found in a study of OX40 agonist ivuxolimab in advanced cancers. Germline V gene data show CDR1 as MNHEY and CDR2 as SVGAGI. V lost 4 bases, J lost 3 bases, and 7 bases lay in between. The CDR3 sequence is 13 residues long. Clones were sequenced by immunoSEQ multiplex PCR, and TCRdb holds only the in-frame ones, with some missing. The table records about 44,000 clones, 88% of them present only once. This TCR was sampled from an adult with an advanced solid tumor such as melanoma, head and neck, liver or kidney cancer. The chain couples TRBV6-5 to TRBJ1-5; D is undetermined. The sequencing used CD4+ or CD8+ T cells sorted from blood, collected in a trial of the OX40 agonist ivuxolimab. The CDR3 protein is CASSSGYNQPQHF. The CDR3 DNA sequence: TGTGCCAGCAGTTCGGGATACAATCAGCCCCAGCATTTT.